These T cell receptor beta chains were read from a single sample in a study of blood T cells in healthy people across ages. A single record per CDR3 protein comes from TCRdb applying MiXCR to the 5' RACE reads. The table shows more than 1,400,000 distinct CDR3 sequences, with 42% occurring only once. The sample was blood. The receptors derive from a woman aged 18-29 years in good health. Both conserved end residues are part of each CDR3. The D gene is left open where the match is weak. Expanded clones are given a class, and other clones once, few, many or no size at all.

V	D	J	size	CDR3	DNA
TRBV7-2	NA	TRBJ2-7	many	CASSLGWLASYEQYF	TGTGCCAGCAGCTTAGGGTGGCTAGCGTCTTACGAGCAGTACTTC
TRBV20-1	NA	TRBJ1-1	NA	CSARDQRNLNTEAFF	TGCAGTGCCAGAGATCAGAGGAATCTGAACACTGAAGCTTTCTTT
TRBV7-3	NA	TRBJ1-1	NA	CASSLTANFAMNTEAFF	TGTGCCAGCAGCTTAACGGCGAATTTTGCCATGAACACTGAAGCTTTCTTT
TRBV10-3	TRBD2	TRBJ2-1	NA	CAIRALAGGNDEQFF	TGTGCCATCAGAGCACTAGCGGGGGGCAACGATGAGCAGTTCTTC
TRBV25-1	NA	TRBJ1-4	few	CASSKQGLGKLFF	TGTGCCAGCAGCAAGCAGGGATTGGGAAAACTGTTTTTT
TRBV12-3/TRBV12-4	NA	TRBJ2-3	few	CASRPPPGGTTDTQYF	TGTGCCAGCAGGCCCCCCCCAGGGGGGACAACAGATACGCAGTATTTT
TRBV18	NA	TRBJ2-3	NA	CASSPDGGASGTQYF	TGTGCCAGCTCACCAGACGGGGGAGCCTCTGGTACGCAGTATTTT
TRBV7-2	NA	TRBJ2-5	few	CASSSPNWYQETQYF	TGTGCCAGCAGCTCCCCCAATTGGTACCAAGAGACCCAGTACTTC
TRBV20-1	NA	TRBJ2-1	NA	CSAGPGHTQFF	TGCAGTGCGGGACCGGGACATACTCAGTTCTTC
TRBV6-1	NA	TRBJ1-5	NA	CASTKTGYSNQPQHF	TGTGCCAGCACCAAGACAGGTTATAGCAATCAGCCCCAGCATTTT
TRBV6-5	TRBD2	TRBJ2-7	NA	CASSYASGRDYEQYF	TGTGCCAGCAGTTACGCCAGCGGGAGGGACTACGAGCAGTACTTC
TRBV5-1	NA	TRBJ2-7	NA	CASSTSGLDYEQYF	TGCGCCAGCAGCACTTCGGGACTGGACTACGAGCAGTACTTC
TRBV29-1	NA	TRBJ2-7	few	CSVEIGGFYEQYF	TGCAGCGTTGAAATAGGGGGTTTCTACGAGCAGTACTTC
TRBV6-5	TRBD2	TRBJ2-7	few	CASSYSIYGLAGSYEQYF	TGTGCCAGCAGTTACTCGATATACGGACTAGCGGGCTCCTACGAGCAGTACTTC
TRBV20-1	TRBD1	TRBJ2-5	NA	CSATGQGETQYF	TGCAGTGCCACGGGACAGGGGGAGACCCAGTACTTC
TRBV27	TRBD1	TRBJ1-6	NA	CASSSYRDSGFGRPLHF	TGTGCCAGCAGTTCCTACCGGGACAGCGGATTCGGTCGGCCCCTCCACTTT
TRBV7-2	NA	TRBJ2-5	NA	CASSRLLETQYF	TGTGCCAGCAGTCGACTGTTAGAGACCCAGTACTTC
TRBV28	TRBD2	TRBJ2-7	NA	CASRYGAGAYNEQYF	TGTGCCAGCAGGTACGGGGCGGGAGCCTACAATGAGCAGTACTTC
TRBV12-3/TRBV12-4	TRBD1	TRBJ2-3	NA	CASSTSGQGLDTQYF	TGTGCCAGCAGTACCTCCGGACAGGGCTTGGATACGCAGTATTTT